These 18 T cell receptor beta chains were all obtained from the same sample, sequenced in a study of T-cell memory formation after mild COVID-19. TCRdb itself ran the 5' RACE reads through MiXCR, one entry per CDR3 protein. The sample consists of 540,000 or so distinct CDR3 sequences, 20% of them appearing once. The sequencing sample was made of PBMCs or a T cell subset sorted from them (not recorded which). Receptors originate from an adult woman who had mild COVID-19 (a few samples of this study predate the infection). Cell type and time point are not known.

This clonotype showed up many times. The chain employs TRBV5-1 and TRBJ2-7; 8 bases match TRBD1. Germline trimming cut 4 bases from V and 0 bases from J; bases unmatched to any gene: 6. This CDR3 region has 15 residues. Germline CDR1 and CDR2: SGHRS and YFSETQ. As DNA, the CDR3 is TGCGCCAGCAGCATTCCGGGACAGGACTCCTACGAGCAGTACTTC. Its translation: CASSIPGQDSYEQYF.

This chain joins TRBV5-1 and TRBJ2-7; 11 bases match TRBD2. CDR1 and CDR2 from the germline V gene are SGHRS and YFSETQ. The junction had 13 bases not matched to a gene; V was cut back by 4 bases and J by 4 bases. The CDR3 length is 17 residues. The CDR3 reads CASSATFLAGGSYEQYF. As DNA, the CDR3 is TGCGCCAGCAGCGCCACTTTCCTAGCGGGAGGATCATACGAGCAGTACTTC. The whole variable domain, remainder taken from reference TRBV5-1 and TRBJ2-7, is KAGVTQTPRYLIKTRGQQVTLSCSPISGHRSVSWYQQTPGQGLQFLFEYFSETQRNKGNFPGRFSGRQFSNSRSEMNVSTLELGDSALYLCASSATFLAGGSYEQYFGPGTRLTVT.

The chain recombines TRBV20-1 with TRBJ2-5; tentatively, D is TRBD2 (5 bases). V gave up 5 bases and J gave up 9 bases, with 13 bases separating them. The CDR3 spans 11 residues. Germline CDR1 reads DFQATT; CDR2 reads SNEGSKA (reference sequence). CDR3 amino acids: CSAEGPRPQYF. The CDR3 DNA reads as TGCAGTGCTGAGGGTCCACGGCCCCAGTACTTC.

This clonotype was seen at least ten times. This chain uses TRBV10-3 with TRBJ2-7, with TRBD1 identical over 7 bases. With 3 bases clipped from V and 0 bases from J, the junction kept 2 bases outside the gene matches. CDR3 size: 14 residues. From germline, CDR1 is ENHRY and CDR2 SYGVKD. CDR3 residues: CAISEDRDSYEQYF. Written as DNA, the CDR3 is TGTGCCATCAGTGAAGACAGGGACTCCTACGAGCAGTACTTC.

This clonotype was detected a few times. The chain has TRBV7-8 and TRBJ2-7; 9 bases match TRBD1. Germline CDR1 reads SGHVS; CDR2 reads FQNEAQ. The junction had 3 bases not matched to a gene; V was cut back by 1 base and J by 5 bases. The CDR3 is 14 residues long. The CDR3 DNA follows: TGTGCCAGCAGCTTAGTGGGACAGGGCCACGAGCAGTACTTC. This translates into CASSLVGQGHEQYF.

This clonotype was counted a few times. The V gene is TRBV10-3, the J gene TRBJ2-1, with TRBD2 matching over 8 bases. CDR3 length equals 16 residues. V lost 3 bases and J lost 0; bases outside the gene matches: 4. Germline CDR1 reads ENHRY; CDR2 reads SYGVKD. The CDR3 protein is CAISDQSGSSYNEQFF. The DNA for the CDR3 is TGTGCCATCAGTGACCAGAGCGGGAGCTCCTACAATGAGCAGTTCTTC.

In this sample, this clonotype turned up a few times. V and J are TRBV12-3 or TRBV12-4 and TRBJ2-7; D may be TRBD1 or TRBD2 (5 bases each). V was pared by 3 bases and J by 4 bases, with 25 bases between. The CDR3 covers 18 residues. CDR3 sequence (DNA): TGTGCCAGCAGTTTGTCTTTGGGAGCTGCCATCGGACAATACGAGCAGTACTTC. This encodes CASSLSLGAAIGQYEQYF.

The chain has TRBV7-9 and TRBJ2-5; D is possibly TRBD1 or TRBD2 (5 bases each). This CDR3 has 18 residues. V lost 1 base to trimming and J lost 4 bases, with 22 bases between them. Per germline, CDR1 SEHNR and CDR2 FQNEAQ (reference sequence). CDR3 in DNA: TGTGCCAGCAGCTTAGAGGGACGGCCAGGGATTGAGGGAGAGACCCAGTACTTC. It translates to CASSLEGRPGIEGETQYF.

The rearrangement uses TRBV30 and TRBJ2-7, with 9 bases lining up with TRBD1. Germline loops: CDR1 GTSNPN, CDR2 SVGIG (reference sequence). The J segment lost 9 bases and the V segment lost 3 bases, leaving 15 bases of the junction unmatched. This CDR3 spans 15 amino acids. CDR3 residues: CAWSRAWDRATRQYF. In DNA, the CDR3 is TGTGCCTGGAGCAGAGCCTGGGACAGGGCCACCCGGCAGTACTTC. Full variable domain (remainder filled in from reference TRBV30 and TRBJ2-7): SQTIHQWPATLVQPVGSPLSLECTVEGTSNPNLYWYRQAAGRGLQLLFYSVGIGQISSEVPQNLSASRPQDRQFILSSKKLLLSDSGFYLCAWSRAWDRATRQYFGPGTRLTVT.

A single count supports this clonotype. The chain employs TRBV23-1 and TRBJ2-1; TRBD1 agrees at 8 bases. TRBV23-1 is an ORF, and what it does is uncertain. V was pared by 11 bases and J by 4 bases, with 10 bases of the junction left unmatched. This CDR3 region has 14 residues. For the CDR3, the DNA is TGCGCCTCCCCCCCGGACAGGGCTTACAATGAGCAGTTCTTC. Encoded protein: CASPPDRAYNEQFF.

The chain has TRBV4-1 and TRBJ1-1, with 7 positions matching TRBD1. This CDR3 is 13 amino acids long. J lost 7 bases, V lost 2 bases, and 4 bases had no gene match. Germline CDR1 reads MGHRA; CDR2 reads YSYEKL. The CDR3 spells CASSQWTGFEAFF. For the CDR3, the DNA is TGCGCCAGCAGCCAATGGACAGGATTTGAAGCTTTCTTT.

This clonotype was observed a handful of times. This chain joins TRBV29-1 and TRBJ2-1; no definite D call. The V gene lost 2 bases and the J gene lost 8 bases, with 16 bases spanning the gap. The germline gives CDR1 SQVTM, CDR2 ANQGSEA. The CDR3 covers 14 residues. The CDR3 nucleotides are TGCAGCGTTGAAATTACCTCGTGGAGCTATGAGCAGTTCTTC. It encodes CSVEITSWSYEQFF.

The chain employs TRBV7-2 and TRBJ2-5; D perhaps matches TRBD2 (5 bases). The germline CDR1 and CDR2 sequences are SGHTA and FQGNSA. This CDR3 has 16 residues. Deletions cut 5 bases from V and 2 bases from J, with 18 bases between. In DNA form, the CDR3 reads TGTGCCAGCAGCACCATACTAGGGTTCGGTCAAGAGACCCAGTACTTC. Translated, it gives CASSTILGFGQETQYF.

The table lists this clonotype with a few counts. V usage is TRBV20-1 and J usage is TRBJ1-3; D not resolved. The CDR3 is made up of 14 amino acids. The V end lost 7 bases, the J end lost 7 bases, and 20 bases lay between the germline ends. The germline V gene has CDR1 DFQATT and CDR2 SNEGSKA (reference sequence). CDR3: CSVVGQAPPNTIYF. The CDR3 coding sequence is TGCAGTGTAGTTGGGCAGGCGCCCCCCAACACCATATATTTT.

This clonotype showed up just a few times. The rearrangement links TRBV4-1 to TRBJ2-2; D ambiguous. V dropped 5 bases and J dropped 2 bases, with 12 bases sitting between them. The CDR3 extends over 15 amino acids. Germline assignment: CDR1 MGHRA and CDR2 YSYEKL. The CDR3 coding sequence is TGCGCCAGCAGCTCAGTGGTTTTCAACACCGGGGAGCTGTTTTTT. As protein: CASSSVVFNTGELFF.

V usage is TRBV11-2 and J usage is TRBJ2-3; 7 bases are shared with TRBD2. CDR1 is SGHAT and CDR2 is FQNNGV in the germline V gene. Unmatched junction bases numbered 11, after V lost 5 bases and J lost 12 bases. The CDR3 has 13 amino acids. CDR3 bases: TGTGCCAGCAGCCCCCCACCTAGCGGAACCCAGTATTTT. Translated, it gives CASSPPPSGTQYF.

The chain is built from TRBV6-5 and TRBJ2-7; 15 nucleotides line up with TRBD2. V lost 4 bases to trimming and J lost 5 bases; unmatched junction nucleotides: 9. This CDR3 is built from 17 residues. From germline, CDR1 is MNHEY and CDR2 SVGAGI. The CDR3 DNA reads TGTGCCAGCAGTTCCCCGGGACTAGCGGGAGGACGCAACGAGCAGTACTTC. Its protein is CASSSPGLAGGRNEQYF.

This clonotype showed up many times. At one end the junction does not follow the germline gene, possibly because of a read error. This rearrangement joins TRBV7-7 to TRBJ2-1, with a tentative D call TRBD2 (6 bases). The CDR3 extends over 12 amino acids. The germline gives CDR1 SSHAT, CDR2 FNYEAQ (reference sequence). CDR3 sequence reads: CASSEGLGEQFF. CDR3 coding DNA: TGTGCTAGCAGCGAGGGACTTGGGGAGCAGTTCTTC.